This TCR beta chain was recorded in a study of breast tumors, draining lymph nodes, adjacent tissues. V was shortened by 3 bases and J by 7 bases, with 14 bases between the two germline ends. The CDR3 sequence is 14 residues long. In germline, CDR1 is SGHRS, CDR2 YFSETQ. This clonotype was seen only a few times. Breast cancer patients provided tissue from their axillary draining lymph nodes. TCRdb analysed the multiplex PCR reads with MiXCR anew, one entry per CDR3 protein. The sample holds roughly 260,000 distinct CDR3 sequences; 30% are singletons and the top ten take around 1.1%. The material sequenced was axillary lymph node tissue. The receptor was isolated from a female donor with breast cancer. Some clones in this sample may be carry-over from other donors' samples. The rearrangement uses TRBV5-1 and TRBJ2-1; TRBD1 might be the D (8 bases). The DNA of the CDR3 is TGCGCCAGCAGCTCAAACAGGGGGGGGAATGAGCAGTTCTTC. It specifies CASSSNRGGNEQFF.